Listed below are T cell receptor beta chains from one sample, sequenced in a study of post-analysis software for immune sequencing data. TCRdb ran MiXCR on the PCR reads and lists one entry per CDR3 protein. The table lists hundreds of thousands of distinct CDR3 sequences, about 27% of them singletons, with 0.55% to 0.65% in the top ten. The sample taken for sequencing was blood. Every receptor here comes from a girl between 5 and 17 years old with multiple sclerosis. The CDR3 runs from the conserved cysteine through the conserved F or W. Fields, in order: V gene, D gene, clone size, J gene, CDR3 DNA, CDR3 protein. A D gene is named only where the DNA matches it firmly. Not all rows give a size; the values are once, few, many and, for expanded clones, a class.

V: TRBV25-1
D: TRBD1
size: NA
J: TRBJ2-5
DNA: TGTGCCAGCAGTGCTTCAACCGGGACAGCTGAGACCCAGTACTTC
CDR3: CASSASTGTAETQYF

V: TRBV10-2
D: TRBD2
size: NA
J: TRBJ2-2
DNA: TGCGCCTCCTTTCCCAGCGGGGATACCACCGGGGAGCTGTTTTTT
CDR3: CASFPSGDTTGELFF

V: TRBV11-2
D: NA
size: NA
J: TRBJ1-6
DNA: TGTGCCAGCAGCTTAGAATTGGGGGCGAGAAATTCACCCCTCCACTTT
CDR3: CASSLELGARNSPLHF

V: TRBV7-8
D: TRBD2
size: NA
J: TRBJ2-7
DNA: TGTGCCAGCAGCATCAGACTAGCGGGAGCCTACGAGCAGTACTTC
CDR3: CASSIRLAGAYEQYF

V: TRBV7-2
D: NA
size: few
J: TRBJ2-3
DNA: TGTGCCAGCAGCTTAGTTACTAGTTCTTACACAGATACGCAGTATTTT
CDR3: CASSLVTSSYTDTQYF

V: TRBV29-1
D: NA
size: NA
J: TRBJ2-5
DNA: TGCAGCTTTAAGGGGGGGGGAGGGCCAAGAAGAGAGACCCAGTACTTC
CDR3: CSFKGGGGPRRETQYF

V: TRBV20-1
D: NA
size: NA
J: TRBJ2-5
DNA: TGCAGTGCTAGAGACCCAGGGGGGTGGTCATCTGGGACCCAGTACTTC
CDR3: CSARDPGGWSSGTQYF

V: TRBV12-3/TRBV12-4
D: NA
size: NA
J: TRBJ2-1
DNA: TGTGCCAGCAGTCCTGGGAGGGGGCCCTATAATGAGCAGTTCTTC
CDR3: CASSPGRGPYNEQFF

V: TRBV5-1
D: NA
size: few
J: TRBJ2-4
DNA: TGCGCCAGCAGCTTGGATCTGGGGTGGGCCCTAGCCAAAAACATTCAGTACTTC
CDR3: CASSLDLGWALAKNIQYF

V: TRBV11-3
D: NA
size: once
J: TRBJ2-5
DNA: TGTGCCAGCAGCCCGGACAAAACGAGGGTCGAGACCCAGTACTTC
CDR3: CASSPDKTRVETQYF

V: TRBV5-1
D: NA
size: few
J: TRBJ2-3
DNA: TGCGCCAGCAGTACGGACCCGGGTGCGACAGATACGCAGTATTTT
CDR3: CASSTDPGATDTQYF

V: TRBV5-1
D: NA
size: NA
J: TRBJ2-7
DNA: TGCGCCAGCAGACGGGCCCAATCCTACGAGCAGTACTTC
CDR3: CASRRAQSYEQYF

V: TRBV28
D: NA
size: few
J: TRBJ2-1
DNA: TGTGCCAGCAGGTTAGGATTGTCCAATGAGCAGTTCTTC
CDR3: CASRLGLSNEQFF

V: TRBV20-1
D: TRBD1
size: few
J: TRBJ2-5
DNA: TGCAGTGCTGGCAGGGGGCACGAGACCCAGTACTTC
CDR3: CSAGRGHETQYF

V: TRBV15
D: NA
size: few
J: TRBJ1-5
DNA: TGTGCCACCAGCAGTTCGAATCAGCCCCAGCATTTT
CDR3: CATSSSNQPQHF

V: TRBV29-1
D: TRBD2
size: few
J: TRBJ2-1
DNA: TGCAGCGTCGGGGGGTACTCCTACAATGAGCAGTTCTTC
CDR3: CSVGGYSYNEQFF

V: TRBV7-3
D: NA
size: few
J: TRBJ2-5
DNA: TGTGCCAGCAGCTTAGAGAACGAAGAGACCCAGTACTTC
CDR3: CASSLENEETQYF

V: TRBV11-2
D: NA
size: NA
J: TRBJ2-5
DNA: TGTGCCAGCAGCGACGGTGGGGGCGGACAGACCCAGTACTTC
CDR3: CASSDGGGGQTQYF

V: TRBV6-5
D: NA
size: many
J: TRBJ1-6
DNA: TGTGCCAGCAGTGGCCGTTCGAATTCACCCCTCCACTTT
CDR3: CASSGRSNSPLHF

V: TRBV27
D: NA
size: few
J: TRBJ2-4
DNA: TGTGCCAGCAAAAGGGGAGGCCAGTTAGCCAAAAACATTCAGTACTTC
CDR3: CASKRGGQLAKNIQYF

V: TRBV5-1
D: TRBD2
size: NA
J: TRBJ2-5
DNA: TGCGCCAGCAGCTTGCCTAGCGGGGATGAGCAGTACTTC
CDR3: CASSLPSGDEQYF

V: TRBV6-4
D: NA
size: many
J: TRBJ2-1
DNA: TGTGCCAGCAGTGACTCAGCGGATAGCTCCTACAATGAGCAGTTCTTC
CDR3: CASSDSADSSYNEQFF

V: TRBV20-1
D: TRBD2
size: NA
J: TRBJ2-7
DNA: TGCAGTGCTAGAGATGCCGGACTAGCGGGAGCCAGCGAGCAGTACTTC
CDR3: CSARDAGLAGASEQYF

V: TRBV10-2
D: TRBD1
size: NA
J: TRBJ1-1
DNA: TGCGCCAGCAGTGAGTCCCCAGGGGGCACTGAAGCTTTCTTT
CDR3: CASSESPGGTEAFF

V: TRBV7-9
D: NA
size: NA
J: TRBJ2-1
DNA: TGTGCCAGCCGCTTAGGCTCCGAGGCCAATGAGCAGTTCTTC
CDR3: CASRLGSEANEQFF

V: TRBV6-5
D: NA
size: few
J: TRBJ1-2
DNA: TGTGCCAGCAGTAAGTCCCCCAGGGGAACAAGCTACACCTTC
CDR3: CASSKSPRGTSYTF